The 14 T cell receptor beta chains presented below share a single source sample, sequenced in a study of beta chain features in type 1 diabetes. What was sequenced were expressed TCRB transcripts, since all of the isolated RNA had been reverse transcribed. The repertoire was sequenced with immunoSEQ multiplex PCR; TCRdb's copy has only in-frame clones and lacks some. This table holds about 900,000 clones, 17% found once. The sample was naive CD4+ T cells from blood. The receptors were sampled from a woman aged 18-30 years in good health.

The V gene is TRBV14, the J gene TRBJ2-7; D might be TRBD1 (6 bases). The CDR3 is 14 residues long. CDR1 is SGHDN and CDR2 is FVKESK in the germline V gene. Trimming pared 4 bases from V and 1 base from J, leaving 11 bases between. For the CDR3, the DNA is TGTGCCAGCAGCCCAACAACAGGGTCCTACGAGCAGTACTTC. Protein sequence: CASSPTTGSYEQYF.

The CDR3 DNA reads as TGTGCCAGCAGTTCCTCCGGGACAGGGATCGAAGATACGCAGTATTTT. This sequence encodes CASSSSGTGIEDTQYF. The rearrangement links TRBV28 to TRBJ2-3; 9 bases agree with TRBD1. There are 16 residues in the CDR3. CDR1 is MDHEN, CDR2 SYDVKM, per germline. V was clipped by 4 bases and J by 5 bases; unmatched bases: 10.

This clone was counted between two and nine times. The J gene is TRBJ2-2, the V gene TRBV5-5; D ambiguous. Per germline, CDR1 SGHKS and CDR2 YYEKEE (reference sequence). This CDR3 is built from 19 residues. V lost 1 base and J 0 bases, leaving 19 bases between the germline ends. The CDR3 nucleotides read TGTGCCAGCAGCTTGTTTACTTCCACCCTTCTAGCGAACACCGGGGAGCTGTTTTTT. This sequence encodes CASSLFTSTLLANTGELFF.

The CDR3 loop is CASSLAAEYIQYF. The CDR3 nucleotides read TGTGCCAGCAGCTTAGCAGCCGAGTACATTCAGTACTTC. This chain connects TRBV11-2 to TRBJ2-4; D remains ambiguous. V lost 1 base and J 8 bases, leaving 9 bases between the germline ends. This CDR3 is built from 13 residues. The germline gives CDR1 SGHAT, CDR2 FQNNGV. Combining the CDR3 with reference TRBV11-2 and TRBJ2-4 gives the whole variable domain EAGVAQSPRYKIIEKRQSVAFWCNPISGHATLYWYQQILGQGPKLLIQFQNNGVVDDSQLPKDRFSAERLKGVDSTLKIQPAKLEDSAVYLCASSLAAEYIQYFGAGTRLSVL.

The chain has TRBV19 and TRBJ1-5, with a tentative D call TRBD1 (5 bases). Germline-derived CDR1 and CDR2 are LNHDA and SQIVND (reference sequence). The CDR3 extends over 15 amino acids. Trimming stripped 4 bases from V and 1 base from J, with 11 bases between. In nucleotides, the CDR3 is TGTGCCAGTAGTACCGGGGGTCTGAGCAATCAGCCCCAGCATTTT. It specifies CASSTGGLSNQPQHF.

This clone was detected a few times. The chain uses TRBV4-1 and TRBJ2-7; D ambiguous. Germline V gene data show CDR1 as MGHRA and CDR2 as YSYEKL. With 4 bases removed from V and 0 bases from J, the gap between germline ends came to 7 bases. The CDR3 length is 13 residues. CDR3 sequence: CASSLGLSYEQYF. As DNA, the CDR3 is TGCGCCAGCAGCCTGGGCCTCTCCTACGAGCAGTACTTC.

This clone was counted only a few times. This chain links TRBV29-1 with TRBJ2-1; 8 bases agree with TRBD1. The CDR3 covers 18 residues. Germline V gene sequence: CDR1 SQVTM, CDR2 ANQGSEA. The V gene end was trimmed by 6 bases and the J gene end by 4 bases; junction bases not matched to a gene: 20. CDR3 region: CSVDRGSQGASVYNEQFF. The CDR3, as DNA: TGCAGCGTCGATCGCGGTTCCCAGGGGGCATCCGTGTACAATGAGCAGTTCTTC.

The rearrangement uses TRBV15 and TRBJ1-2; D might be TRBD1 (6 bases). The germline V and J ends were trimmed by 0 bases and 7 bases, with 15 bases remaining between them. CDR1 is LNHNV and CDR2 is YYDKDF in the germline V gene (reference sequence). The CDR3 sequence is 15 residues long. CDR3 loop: CATSRDRGQGSGYTF. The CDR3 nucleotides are TGTGCCACCAGCAGAGATCGGGGGCAGGGGAGTGGCTACACCTTC.

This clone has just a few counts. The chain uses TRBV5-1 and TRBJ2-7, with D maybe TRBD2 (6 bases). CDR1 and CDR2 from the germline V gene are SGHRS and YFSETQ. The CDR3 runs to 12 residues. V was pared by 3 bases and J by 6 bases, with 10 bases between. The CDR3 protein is CASSWGSGEQYF. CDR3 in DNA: TGCGCCAGCAGCTGGGGTAGCGGCGAGCAGTACTTC.

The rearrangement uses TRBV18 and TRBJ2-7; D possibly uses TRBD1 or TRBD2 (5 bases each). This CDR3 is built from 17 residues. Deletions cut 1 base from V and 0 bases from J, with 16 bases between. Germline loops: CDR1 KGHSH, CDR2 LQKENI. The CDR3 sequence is CASSPRGNGGSSYEQYF. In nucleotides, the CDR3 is TGTGCCAGCTCACCACGGGGGAATGGCGGTAGCTCCTACGAGCAGTACTTC.

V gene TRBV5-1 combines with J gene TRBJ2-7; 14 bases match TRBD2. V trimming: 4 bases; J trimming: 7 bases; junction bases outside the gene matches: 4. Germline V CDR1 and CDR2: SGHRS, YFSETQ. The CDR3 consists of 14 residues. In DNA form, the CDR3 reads TGCGCCAGCAGCACCGGACTAGCGGGAGGTGAGCAGTACTTC. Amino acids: CASSTGLAGGEQYF.

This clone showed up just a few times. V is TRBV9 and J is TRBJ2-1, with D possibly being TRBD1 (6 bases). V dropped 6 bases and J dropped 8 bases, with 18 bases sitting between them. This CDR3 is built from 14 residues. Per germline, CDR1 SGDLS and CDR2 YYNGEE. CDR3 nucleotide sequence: TGTGCCAGCACGGCGACGGGACAAGCCTATGAGCAGTTCTTC. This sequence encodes CASTATGQAYEQFF.

CDR3 amino acids: CASMASGASSYNEQFF. The CDR3, as DNA: TGTGCCAGTATGGCTAGCGGAGCAAGCTCCTACAATGAGCAGTTCTTC. The rearrangement uses TRBV19 and TRBJ2-1; 7 bases are a match to TRBD2. The V gene end was trimmed by 7 bases and the J gene end by 0 bases; junction bases not matched to a gene: 9. CDR3 length: 16 amino acids. The V gene's germline CDR1 is LNHDA and CDR2 SQIVND (reference sequence).

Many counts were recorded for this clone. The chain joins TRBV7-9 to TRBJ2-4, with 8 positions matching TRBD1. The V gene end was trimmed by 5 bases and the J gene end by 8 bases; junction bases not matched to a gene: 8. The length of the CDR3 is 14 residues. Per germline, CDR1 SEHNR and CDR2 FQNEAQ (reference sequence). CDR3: CASSPRDRRYIQYF. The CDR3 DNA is TGTGCCAGCAGCCCGAGGGACAGGCGGTACATTCAGTACTTC.